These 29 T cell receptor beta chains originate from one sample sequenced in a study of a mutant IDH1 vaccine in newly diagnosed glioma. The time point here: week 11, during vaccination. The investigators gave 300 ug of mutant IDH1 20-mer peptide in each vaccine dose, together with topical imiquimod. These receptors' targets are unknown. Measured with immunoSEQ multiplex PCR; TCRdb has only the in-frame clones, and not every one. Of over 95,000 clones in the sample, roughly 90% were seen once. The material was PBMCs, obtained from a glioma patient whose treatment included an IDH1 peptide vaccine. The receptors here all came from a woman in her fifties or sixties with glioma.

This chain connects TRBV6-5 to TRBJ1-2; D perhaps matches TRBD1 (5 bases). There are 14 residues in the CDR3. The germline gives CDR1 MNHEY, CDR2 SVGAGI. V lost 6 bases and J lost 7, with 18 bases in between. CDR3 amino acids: CASSPPGTSLGYTF. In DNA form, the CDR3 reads TGTGCCAGCAGCCCACCCGGGACGTCACTTGGCTACACCTTC.

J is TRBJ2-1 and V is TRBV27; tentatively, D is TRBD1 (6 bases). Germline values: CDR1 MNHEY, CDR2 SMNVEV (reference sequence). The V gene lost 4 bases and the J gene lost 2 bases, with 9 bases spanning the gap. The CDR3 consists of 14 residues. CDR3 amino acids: CASSWTVAYNEQFF. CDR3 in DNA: TGTGCCAGCAGTTGGACAGTAGCCTACAATGAGCAGTTCTTC.

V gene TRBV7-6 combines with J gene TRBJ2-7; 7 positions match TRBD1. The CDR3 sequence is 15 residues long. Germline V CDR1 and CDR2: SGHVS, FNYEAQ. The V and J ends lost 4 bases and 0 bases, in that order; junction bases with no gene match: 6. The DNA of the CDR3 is TGTGCCAGCAGCTCCAGACAGGGACCCTCCTACGAGCAGTACTTC. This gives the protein CASSSRQGPSYEQYF.

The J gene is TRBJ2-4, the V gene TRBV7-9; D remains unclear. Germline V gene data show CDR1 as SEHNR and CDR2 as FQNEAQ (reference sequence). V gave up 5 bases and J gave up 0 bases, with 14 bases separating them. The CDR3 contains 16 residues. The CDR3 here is CASSPRQSPAKNIQYF. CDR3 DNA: TGTGCCAGCAGCCCGCGGCAGAGCCCAGCCAAAAACATTCAGTACTTC.

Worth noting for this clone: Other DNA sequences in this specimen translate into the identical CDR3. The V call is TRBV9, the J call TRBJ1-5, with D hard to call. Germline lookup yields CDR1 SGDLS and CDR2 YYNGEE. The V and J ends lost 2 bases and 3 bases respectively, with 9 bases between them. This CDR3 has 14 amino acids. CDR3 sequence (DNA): TGTGCCAGCAGCGTTGGCGGTCCCAATCAGCCCCAGCATTTT. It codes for CASSVGGPNQPQHF.

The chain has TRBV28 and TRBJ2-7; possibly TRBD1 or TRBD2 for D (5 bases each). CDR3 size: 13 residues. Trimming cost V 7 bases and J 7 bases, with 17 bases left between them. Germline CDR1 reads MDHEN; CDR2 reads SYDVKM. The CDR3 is CASIVPRGGEQYF. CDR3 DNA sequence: TGTGCCAGCATCGTCCCTCGGGGCGGGGAGCAGTACTTC.

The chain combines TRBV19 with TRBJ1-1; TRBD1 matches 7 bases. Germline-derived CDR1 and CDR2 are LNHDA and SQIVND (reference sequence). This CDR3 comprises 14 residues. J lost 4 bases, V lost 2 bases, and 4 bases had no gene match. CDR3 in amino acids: CASSIPGGSTEAFF. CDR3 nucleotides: TGTGCCAGTAGTATACCAGGGGGGAGCACTGAAGCTTTCTTT.

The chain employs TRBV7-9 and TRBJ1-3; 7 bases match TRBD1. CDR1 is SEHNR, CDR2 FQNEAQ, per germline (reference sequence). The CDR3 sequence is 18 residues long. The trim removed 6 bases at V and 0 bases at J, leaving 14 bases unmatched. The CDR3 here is CASSLSPSRGISGNTIYF. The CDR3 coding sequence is TGTGCCAGCAGTCTCTCCCCCAGCAGGGGGATCTCTGGAAACACCATATATTTT.

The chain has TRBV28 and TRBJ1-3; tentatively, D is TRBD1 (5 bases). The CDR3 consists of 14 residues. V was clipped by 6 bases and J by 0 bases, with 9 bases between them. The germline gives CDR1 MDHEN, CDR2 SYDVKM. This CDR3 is CASRGPNSGNTIYF. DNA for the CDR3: TGTGCCAGCAGGGGACCGAACTCTGGAAACACCATATATTTT. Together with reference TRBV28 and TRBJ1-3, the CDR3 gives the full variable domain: DVKVTQSSRYLVKRTGEKVFLECVQDMDHENMFWYRQDPGLGLRLIYFSYDVKMKEKGDIPEGYSVSREKKERFSLILESASTNQTSMYLCASRGPNSGNTIYFGEGSWLTVV.

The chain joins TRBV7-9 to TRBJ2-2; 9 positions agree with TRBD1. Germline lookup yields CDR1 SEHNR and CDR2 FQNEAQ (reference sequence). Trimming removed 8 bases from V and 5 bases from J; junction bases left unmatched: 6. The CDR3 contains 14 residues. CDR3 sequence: CASLQGASTGELFF. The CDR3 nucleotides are TGTGCCAGCCTACAGGGGGCGAGTACCGGGGAGCTGTTTTTT.

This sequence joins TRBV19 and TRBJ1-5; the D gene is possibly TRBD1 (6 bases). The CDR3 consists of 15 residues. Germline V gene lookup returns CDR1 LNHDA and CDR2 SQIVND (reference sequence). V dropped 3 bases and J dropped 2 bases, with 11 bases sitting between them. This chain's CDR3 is CASSIGGRGNQPQHF. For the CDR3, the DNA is TGTGCCAGTAGTATTGGGGGCCGGGGCAATCAGCCCCAGCATTTT. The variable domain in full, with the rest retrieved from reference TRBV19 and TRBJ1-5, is DGGITQSPKYLFRKEGQNVTLSCEQNLNHDAMYWYRQDPGQGLRLIYYSQIVNDFQKGDIAEGYSVSREKKESFPLTVTSAQKNPTAFYLCASSIGGRGNQPQHFGDGTRLSIL.

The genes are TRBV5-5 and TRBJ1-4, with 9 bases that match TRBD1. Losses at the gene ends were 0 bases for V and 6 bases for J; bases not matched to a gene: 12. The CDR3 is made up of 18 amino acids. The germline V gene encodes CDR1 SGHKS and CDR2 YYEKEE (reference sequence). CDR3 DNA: TGTGCCAGCAGCTTGGCGTTTCGGGTAACAGGGGGCGATGAAAAACTGTTTTTT. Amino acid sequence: CASSLAFRVTGGDEKLFF. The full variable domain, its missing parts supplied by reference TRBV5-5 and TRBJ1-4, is DAGVTQSPTHLIKTRGQQVTLRCSPISGHKSVSWYQQVLGQGPQFIFQYYEKEERGRGNFPDRFSARQFPNYSSELNVNALLLGDSALYLCASSLAFRVTGGDEKLFFGSGTQLSVL.

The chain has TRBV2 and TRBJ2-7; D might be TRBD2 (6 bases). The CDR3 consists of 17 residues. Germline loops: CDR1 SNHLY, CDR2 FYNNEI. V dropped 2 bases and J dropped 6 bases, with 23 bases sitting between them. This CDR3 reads CASSEWGAGRNPLEQYF. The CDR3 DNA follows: TGTGCCAGCAGTGAATGGGGTGCGGGGCGGAATCCGCTCGAGCAGTACTTC.

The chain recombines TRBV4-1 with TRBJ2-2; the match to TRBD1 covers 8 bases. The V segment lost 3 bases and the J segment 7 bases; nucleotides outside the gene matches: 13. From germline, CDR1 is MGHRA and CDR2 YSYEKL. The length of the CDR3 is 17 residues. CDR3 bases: TGCGCCAGCAGCCAGGGGACAGGACCACCCGGCGGCGGGGAGCTGTTTTTT. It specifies CASSQGTGPPGGGELFF.

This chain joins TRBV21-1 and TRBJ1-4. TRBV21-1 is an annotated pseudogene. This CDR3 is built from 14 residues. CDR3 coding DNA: TGTGCCAGCAGCAAAAGGGGAGTTAATGAAAAACTGTTTTTT. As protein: CASSKRGVNEKLFF.

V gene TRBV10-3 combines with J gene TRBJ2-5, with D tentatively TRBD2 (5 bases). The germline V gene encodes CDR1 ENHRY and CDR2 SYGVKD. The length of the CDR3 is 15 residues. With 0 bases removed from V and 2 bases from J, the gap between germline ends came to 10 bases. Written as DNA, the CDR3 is TGTGCCATCAGTGAGTCGACCGGGGTACAAGAGACCCAGTACTTC. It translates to CAISESTGVQETQYF.

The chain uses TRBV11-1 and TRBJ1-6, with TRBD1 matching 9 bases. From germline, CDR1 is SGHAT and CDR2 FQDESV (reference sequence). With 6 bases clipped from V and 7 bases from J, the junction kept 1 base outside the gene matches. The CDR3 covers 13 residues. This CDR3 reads CASRDRGNSPLHF. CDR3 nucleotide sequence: TGTGCCAGCAGAGACAGGGGGAATTCACCCCTCCACTTT. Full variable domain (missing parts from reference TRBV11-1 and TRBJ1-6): EAEVAQSPRYKITEKSQAVAFWCDPISGHATLYWYRQILGQGPELLVQFQDESVVDDSQLPKDRFSAERLKGVDSTLKIQPAELGDSAMYLCASRDRGNSPLHFGNGTRLTVT.

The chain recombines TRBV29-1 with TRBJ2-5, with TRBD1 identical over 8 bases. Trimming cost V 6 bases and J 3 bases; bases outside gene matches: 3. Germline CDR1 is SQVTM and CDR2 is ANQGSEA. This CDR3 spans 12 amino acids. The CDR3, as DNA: TGCAGCGTCAGGGGGCGCGAAGAGACCCAGTACTTC. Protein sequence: CSVRGREETQYF.

CDR3 bases: TGTGCCAGCAGCTTAGATGTGGGGCACAATGAGCAGTTCTTC. Its protein is CASSLDVGHNEQFF. The chain is built from TRBV11-2 and TRBJ2-1; TRBD1 might be the D (5 bases). V lost 0 bases to trimming and J lost 5 bases, with 8 bases between them. Germline lookup yields CDR1 SGHAT and CDR2 FQNNGV. This CDR3 comprises 14 residues.

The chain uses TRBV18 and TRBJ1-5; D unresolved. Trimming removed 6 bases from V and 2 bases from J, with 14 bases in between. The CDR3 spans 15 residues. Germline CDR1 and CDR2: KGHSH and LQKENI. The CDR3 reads CASSRNAAGNQPQHF. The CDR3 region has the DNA TGTGCCAGCTCCAGGAATGCGGCCGGCAATCAGCCCCAGCATTTT. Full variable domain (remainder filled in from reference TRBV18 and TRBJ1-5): NAGVMQNPRHLVRRRGQEARLRCSPMKGHSHVYWYRQLPEEGLKFMVYLQKENIIDESGMPKERFSAEFPKEGPSILRIQQVVRGDSAAYFCASSRNAAGNQPQHFGDGTRLSIL.

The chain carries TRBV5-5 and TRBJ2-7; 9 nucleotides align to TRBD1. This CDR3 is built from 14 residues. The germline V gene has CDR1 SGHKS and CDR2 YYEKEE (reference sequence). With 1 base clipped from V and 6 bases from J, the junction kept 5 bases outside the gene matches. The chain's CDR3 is CASSLSTGGGEQYF. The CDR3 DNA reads TGTGCCAGCAGCTTGTCGACAGGGGGTGGCGAGCAGTACTTC.

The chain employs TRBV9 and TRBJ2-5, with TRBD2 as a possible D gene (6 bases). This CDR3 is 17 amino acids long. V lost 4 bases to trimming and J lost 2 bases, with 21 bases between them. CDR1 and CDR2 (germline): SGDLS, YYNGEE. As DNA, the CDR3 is TGTGCCAGCAGCCCTACCTCGGGACTTCCTGATCAAGAGACCCAGTACTTC. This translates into CASSPTSGLPDQETQYF.

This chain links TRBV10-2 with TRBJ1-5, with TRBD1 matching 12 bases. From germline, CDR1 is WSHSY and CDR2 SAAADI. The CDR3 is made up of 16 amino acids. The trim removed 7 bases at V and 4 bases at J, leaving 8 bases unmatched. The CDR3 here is CASTDPGQGANQPQHF. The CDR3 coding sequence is TGCGCCAGCACCGACCCGGGACAGGGGGCGAATCAGCCCCAGCATTTT.

For the CDR3, the DNA is TGTGCCAGCAGCGTAGCTGTTAGCACCAAGCCCCGGGACAATGAGCAGTTCTTC. Protein sequence: CASSVAVSTKPRDNEQFF. The chain links TRBV9 to TRBJ2-1; D is undetermined. This CDR3 has 18 amino acids. From germline, CDR1 is SGDLS and CDR2 YYNGEE. The germline V and J ends were trimmed by 0 bases and 5 bases, with 21 bases remaining between them. Full variable domain (rest looked up from reference TRBV9 and TRBJ2-1): DSGVTQTPKHLITATGQRVTLRCSPRSGDLSVYWYQQSLDQGLQFLIQYYNGEERAKGNILERFSAQQFPDLHSELNLSSLELGDSALYFCASSVAVSTKPRDNEQFFGPGTRLTVL.

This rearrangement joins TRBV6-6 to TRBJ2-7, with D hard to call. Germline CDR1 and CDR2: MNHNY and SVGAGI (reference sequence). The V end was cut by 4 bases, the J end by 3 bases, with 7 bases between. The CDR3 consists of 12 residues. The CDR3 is CASSSVGYEQYF. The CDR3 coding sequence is TGTGCCAGCAGTTCGGTGGGCTACGAGCAGTACTTC.

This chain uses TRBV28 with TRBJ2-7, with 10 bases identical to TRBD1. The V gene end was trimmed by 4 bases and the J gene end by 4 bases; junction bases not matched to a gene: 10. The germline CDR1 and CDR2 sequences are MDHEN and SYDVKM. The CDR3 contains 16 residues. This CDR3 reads CASSSRQGARGYEQYF. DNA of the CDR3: TGTGCCAGCAGTTCCCGACAGGGGGCCCGGGGGTACGAGCAGTACTTC. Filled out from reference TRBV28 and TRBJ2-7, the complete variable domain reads DVKVTQSSRYLVKRTGEKVFLECVQDMDHENMFWYRQDPGLGLRLIYFSYDVKMKEKGDIPEGYSVSREKKERFSLILESASTNQTSMYLCASSSRQGARGYEQYFGPGTRLTVT.

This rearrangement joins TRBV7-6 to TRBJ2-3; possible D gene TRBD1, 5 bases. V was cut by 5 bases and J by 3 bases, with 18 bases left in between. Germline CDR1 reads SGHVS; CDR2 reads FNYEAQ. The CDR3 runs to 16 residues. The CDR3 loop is CASSPQAGFLTDTQYF. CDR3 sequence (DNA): TGTGCCAGCAGCCCACAGGCAGGGTTTCTGACAGATACGCAGTATTTT.

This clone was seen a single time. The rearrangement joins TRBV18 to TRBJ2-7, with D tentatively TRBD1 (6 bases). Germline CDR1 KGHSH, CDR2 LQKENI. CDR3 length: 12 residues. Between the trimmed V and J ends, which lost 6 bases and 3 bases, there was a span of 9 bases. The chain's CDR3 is CASSKGDYEQYF. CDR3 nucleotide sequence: TGTGCCAGCTCGAAGGGGGACTACGAGCAGTACTTC.

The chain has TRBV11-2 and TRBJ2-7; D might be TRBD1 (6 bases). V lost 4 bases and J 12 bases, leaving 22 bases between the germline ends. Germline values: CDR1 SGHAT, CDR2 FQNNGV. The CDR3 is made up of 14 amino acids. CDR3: CASSSAGSRGLTYF. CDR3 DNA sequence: TGTGCCAGCAGCTCGGCCGGAAGCAGGGGCCTGACGTACTTC. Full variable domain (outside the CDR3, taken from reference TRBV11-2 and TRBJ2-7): EAGVAQSPRYKIIEKRQSVAFWCNPISGHATLYWYQQILGQGPKLLIQFQNNGVVDDSQLPKDRFSAERLKGVDSTLKIQPAKLEDSAVYLCASSSAGSRGLTYFGPGTRLTVT.